The 22 T cell receptor beta chains given below trace back to one sample, sequenced in a study of identical twins (dated by TCRdb to the mid-2010s). The library was generated by 5' RACE. Sequenced on an Illumina HiSeq 2000. Starting from the raw public reads, TCRdb applied fastp trimming at Q25, assembled clones with MiXCR and retained in-frame beta chains. Entries that share a CDR3 protein sequence are merged under the most common genes and DNA. The sample table holds approximately 350,000 distinct CDR3 sequences, of which more than 9% were seen once. The ten largest clones add up to approximately 7.9% of the sample. These data were likewise used in another study, on yellow fever vaccine responses in identical twins.

The sample consisted of CD8+ T cells sorted from blood. Source of these receptors: a young woman in good health.

This clonotype was found a few times. V and J are TRBV9 and TRBJ2-1; 10 bases line up with TRBD2. V lost 0 bases to trimming and J lost 6 bases; unmatched junction nucleotides: 3. This CDR3 is 15 amino acids long. Germline CDR1 is SGDLS and CDR2 is YYNGEE. This CDR3 is CASSVASGGGNEQFF. In nucleotides, the CDR3 is TGTGCCAGCAGCGTAGCGAGCGGGGGGGGCAATGAGCAGTTCTTC.

To note about this clonotype: The conserved final phenylalanine or tryptophan is absent from the CDR3, which likely points to a read error. The DNA is left out, because the CDR3 cannot be placed on it with certainty; the CDR3 is given as TCRdb lists it. J is TRBJ2-7 and V is TRBV5-1; the table assigns TRBD2, which was not confirmed against the DNA. The CDR3 is 13 amino acids in total, end residues counted. CDR1 and CDR2 (germline): SGHRS, YFSETQ. The CDR3 loop is CASSMGASGDPNL.

This clonotype was counted a few times. The chain carries TRBV15 and TRBJ2-3; D is undetermined. Germline CDR1 and CDR2: LNHNV and YYDKDF (reference sequence). The CDR3 contains 14 residues. V was clipped by 0 bases and J by 4 bases, with 8 bases between them. For the CDR3, the DNA is TGTGCCACCAGCAGAGATTATGGGGCAGATACGCAGTATTTT. This encodes CATSRDYGADTQYF.

This clonotype has just a few counts. The chain employs TRBV27 and TRBJ2-3, with D possibly matching TRBD2 (6 bases). CDR1 MNHEY and CDR2 SMNVEV come from the germline V gene (reference sequence). This CDR3 region has 17 residues. Deletions cut 4 bases from V and 8 bases from J, with 25 bases between. CDR3 nucleotide sequence: TGTGCCAGCAGTTCTCCGGGACTCCCTGCCGCCGAGCCTACGCAGTATTTT. Amino acids: CASSSPGLPAAEPTQYF.

This rearrangement joins TRBV6-1 to TRBJ1-2; no reliable D call. Trimming cost V 11 bases and J 0 bases, with 22 bases left between them. This CDR3 comprises 16 residues. Germline CDR1 and CDR2: MNHNS and SASEGT. CDR3 nucleotides: TGTGCCTGCCTCCCCCGTAGTCGCGGGGCTAACTATGGCTACACCTTC. This encodes CACLPRSRGANYGYTF.

This clonotype was observed a few times. The DNA of the CDR3 is TGTGCCAGCAGCTTTTCCCCGGGAGGTAGCAATCAGCCCCAGCATTTT. It translates to CASSFSPGGSNQPQHF. The J gene is TRBJ1-5, the V gene TRBV5-5, with unresolved D. V lost 2 bases and J 0 bases, leaving 12 bases between the germline ends. The CDR3 contains 16 residues. Germline V gene lookup returns CDR1 SGHKS and CDR2 YYEKEE (reference sequence).

The chain has TRBV6-2 or TRBV6-3 and TRBJ2-4, with 7 bases lining up with TRBD1. The V gene's germline CDR1 is MNHEY and CDR2 SVGEGT. CDR3 length: 13 amino acids. J was trimmed by 7 bases and V by 5 bases; bases with no gene match: 5. The CDR3 coding sequence is TGTGCCAGCAGTGACAGGGTTTGGAACATTCAGTACTTC. Translated, it gives CASSDRVWNIQYF.

The rearrangement links TRBV6-4 to TRBJ2-3; 8 bases agree with TRBD2. This CDR3 contains 17 residues. Unmatched junction bases numbered 6, after V lost 0 bases and J lost 1 base. CDR1 and CDR2 (germline): MRHNA, SNTAGT. The CDR3 sequence: CASSDSSGRDGTDTQYF. CDR3 coding DNA: TGTGCCAGCAGTGACTCGAGCGGGAGAGACGGCACAGATACGCAGTATTTT.

This clonotype was recorded at least ten times. The J gene is TRBJ2-3, the V gene TRBV20-1; no definite D call. In germline, CDR1 is DFQATT, CDR2 SNEGSKA (reference sequence). With 1 base removed from V and 6 bases from J, the gap between germline ends came to 5 bases. The CDR3 is 11 amino acids. CDR3 sequence reads: CSARVVDTQYF. The CDR3 region has the DNA TGCAGTGCTAGAGTCGTGGATACGCAGTATTTT.

This clonotype has ten or more counts. The chain recombines TRBV12-3 or TRBV12-4 with TRBJ1-3; maybe TRBD1 (6 bases). Trimming left V 5 bases short and J 0 bases short, with 17 bases between. The CDR3 covers 17 residues. Written as DNA, the CDR3 is TGTGCCAGCAGTACACGAGGGGGACCGTTCTCTGGAAACACCATATATTTT. It specifies CASSTRGGPFSGNTIYF.

This chain connects TRBV12-3 or TRBV12-4 to TRBJ2-5; D is perhaps TRBD1 or TRBD2 (5 bases each). The CDR3 has 14 amino acids. The ends were cut back, 0 bases at V and 4 bases at J, with 9 bases in the middle. CDR3 in amino acids: CASSLATRGETQYF. The CDR3 DNA is TGTGCCAGCAGTTTAGCGACGAGGGGAGAGACCCAGTACTTC.

The chain carries TRBV29-1 and TRBJ2-1; D not resolved. V lost 4 bases, J lost 8 bases, and 18 bases lay in between. CDR1 is SQVTM and CDR2 is ANQGSEA in the germline V gene. The CDR3 is 14 residues long. This chain's CDR3 is CSVGGRQRPYEQFF. The DNA for the CDR3 is TGCAGCGTTGGAGGCCGGCAGAGGCCATATGAGCAGTTCTTC.

The chain employs TRBV12-3 or TRBV12-4 and TRBJ2-3; 7 bases map to TRBD1. The V segment lost 5 bases and the J segment 0 bases; nucleotides outside the gene matches: 5. CDR3 length: 15 residues. The CDR3 bases are TGTGCCAGCAGTCACACAGGGGCTAGCACAGATACGCAGTATTTT. Residues: CASSHTGASTDTQYF.

This clonotype was observed many times. V is TRBV7-9 and J is TRBJ2-1, with 9 bases that match TRBD2. Losses at the gene ends were 5 bases for V and 2 bases for J; bases not matched to a gene: 4. Germline CDR1 reads SEHNR; CDR2 reads FQNEAQ (reference sequence). This CDR3 is 15 amino acids long. In nucleotides, the CDR3 is TGTGCCAGCAGCGATAGCGGGAGCCCCTACAATGAGCAGTTCTTC. The encoded protein is CASSDSGSPYNEQFF.

This clonotype was detected only a few times. The V and J genes are TRBV9 and TRBJ2-1; D is perhaps TRBD1 (6 bases). The CDR3 totals 16 residues. The V end lost 3 bases, the J end lost 5 bases, and 18 bases lay between the germline ends. Germline values: CDR1 SGDLS, CDR2 YYNGEE. DNA of the CDR3: TGTGCCAGCAGCGGCGTAGACAGGTCCTTCAACAATGAGCAGTTCTTC. Translating it yields CASSGVDRSFNNEQFF.

This clonotype was seen many times. The chain joins TRBV9 to TRBJ2-1; D may match TRBD1 or TRBD2 (6 bases each). Germline CDR1 and CDR2: SGDLS and YYNGEE. CDR3 length equals 12 residues. The V end was cut by 2 bases, the J end by 8 bases, with 8 bases between. CDR3 protein: CASSVRGDEQFF. CDR3 sequence (DNA): TGTGCCAGCAGCGTGAGGGGGGATGAGCAGTTCTTC.

This clonotype was recorded a few times. The chain employs TRBV6-5 and TRBJ2-3; 9 nucleotides align to TRBD1. The V and J ends lost 4 bases and 4 bases, in that order; junction bases with no gene match: 9. Germline assignment: CDR1 MNHEY and CDR2 SVGAGI. This CDR3 region has 16 residues. The DNA for the CDR3 is TGTGCCAGCAGTTTGGCTAACAGGGGGCCGGCAGATACGCAGTATTTT. Amino acid sequence: CASSLANRGPADTQYF.

This clonotype has just a few counts. V usage is TRBV27 and J usage is TRBJ2-1; no reliable D call. This CDR3 has 12 residues. CDR1 and CDR2 from the germline V gene are MNHEY and SMNVEV (reference sequence). The germline V and J ends were trimmed by 4 bases and 13 bases, with 14 bases remaining between them. In nucleotides, the CDR3 is TGTGCCAGCAGTTCACGGACCGATCTTCAGTTCTTC. Translating gives CASSSRTDLQFF.

This clonotype has just a few counts. The V gene is TRBV7-9, the J gene TRBJ2-5; possible D gene TRBD2, 5 bases. From germline, CDR1 is SEHNR and CDR2 FQNEAQ (reference sequence). The V and J ends lost 7 bases and 2 bases respectively, with 11 bases between them. The length of the CDR3 is 13 residues. CDR3 bases: TGTGCCAGCACCCGGGGATTACAAGAGACCCAGTACTTC. Its protein is CASTRGLQETQYF.

This clonotype occurred many times. The chain is built from TRBV7-9 and TRBJ2-7; 12 bases fit TRBD2. The CDR3 sequence is 15 residues long. J gave up 4 bases and V 1 base, and 2 bases lay outside the gene matches. The germline CDR1 and CDR2 sequences are SEHNR and FQNEAQ (reference sequence). This CDR3 is CASSLVTSGRYEQYF. The DNA for the CDR3 is TGTGCCAGCAGCTTAGTGACTAGCGGGAGATACGAGCAGTACTTC. Variable domain in full (rest from reference TRBV7-9 and TRBJ2-7): DTGVSQNPRHKITKRGQNVTFRCDPISEHNRLYWYRQTLGQGPEFLTYFQNEAQLEKSRLLSDRFSAERPKGSFSTLEIQRTEQGDSAMYLCASSLVTSGRYEQYFGPGTRLTVT.

This clonotype showed up just a few times. As DNA, the CDR3 is TGTGCCAGCAGTGAAGTAGACCCAACCTACAATGAGCAGTTCTTC. Its protein product is CASSEVDPTYNEQFF. The V gene is TRBV2, the J gene TRBJ2-1; D uncertain. V shed 1 base and J shed 2 bases, with 9 bases lying between them. This CDR3 comprises 15 residues. The germline gives CDR1 SNHLY, CDR2 FYNNEI.

This clonotype was recorded a few times. The chain combines TRBV19 with TRBJ2-1; TRBD2 aligns across 7 bases. J was trimmed by 0 bases and V by 9 bases; bases with no gene match: 11. The CDR3 runs to 16 residues. Per the germline V gene, CDR1 is LNHDA and CDR2 is SQIVND (reference sequence). This CDR3 is CASHSGPVISYNEQFF. The DNA of the CDR3 is TGTGCCAGCCATAGCGGGCCCGTAATCTCCTACAATGAGCAGTTCTTC.